This T cell receptor beta chain was observed in a study of control samples from healthy donors and cancer patients (dated by TCRdb to the early 2020s). V loses 1 base, J loses 7 bases, and the germline ends lie 11 bases apart. The CDR3, from cysteine to phenylalanine, totals 13 residues. Of all the DNA, just the CDR3 is kept, 39 bases in frame from base 1. The germline V gene specifies SGHAT as CDR1 and FQNNGV as CDR2. There are a few counts of this clone. The target of this receptor is not known. The sample holds no much larger clone one base away, and base qualities are not on file. The library was prepared using the immunoSEQ multiplex PCR assay. TCRdb retrieved this table from immuneACCESS and kept in-frame rearrangements only. Not all clones are present; in checked studies, unresolved V genes account for under half, and no reason is known for the remainder. The sample profile shows around 140,000 clones; around 92% of them were found once. The top ten clones comprise about 2.2% of the sample.

This receptor chain uses TRBV11-2 and TRBJ2-7; a tentative D match to TRBD1 spans 5 bases. Sequencing was done on a sample of blood. The source of this sequence is a woman in her forties or fifties in good health. The nucleotide sequence reads as follows: TGTGCCAGCAGCTTAGGCCCTCGACAGGAGCAGTACTTC. It encodes CASSLGPRQEQYF.